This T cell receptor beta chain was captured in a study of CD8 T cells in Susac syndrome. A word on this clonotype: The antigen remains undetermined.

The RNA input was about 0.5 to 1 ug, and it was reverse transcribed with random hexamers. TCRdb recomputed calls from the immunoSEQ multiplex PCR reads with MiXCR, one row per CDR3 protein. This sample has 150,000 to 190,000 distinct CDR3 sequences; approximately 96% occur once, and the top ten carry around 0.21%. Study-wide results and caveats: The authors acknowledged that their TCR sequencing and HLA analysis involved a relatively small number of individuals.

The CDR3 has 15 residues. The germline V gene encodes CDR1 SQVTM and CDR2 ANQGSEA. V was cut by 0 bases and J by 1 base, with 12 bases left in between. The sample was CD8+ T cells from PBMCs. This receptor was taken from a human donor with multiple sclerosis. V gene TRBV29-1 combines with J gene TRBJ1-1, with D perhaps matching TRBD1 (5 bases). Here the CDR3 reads CSVEDPTEGNTEAFF. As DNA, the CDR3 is TGCAGCGTTGAAGACCCGACAGAGGGGAACACTGAAGCTTTCTTT.